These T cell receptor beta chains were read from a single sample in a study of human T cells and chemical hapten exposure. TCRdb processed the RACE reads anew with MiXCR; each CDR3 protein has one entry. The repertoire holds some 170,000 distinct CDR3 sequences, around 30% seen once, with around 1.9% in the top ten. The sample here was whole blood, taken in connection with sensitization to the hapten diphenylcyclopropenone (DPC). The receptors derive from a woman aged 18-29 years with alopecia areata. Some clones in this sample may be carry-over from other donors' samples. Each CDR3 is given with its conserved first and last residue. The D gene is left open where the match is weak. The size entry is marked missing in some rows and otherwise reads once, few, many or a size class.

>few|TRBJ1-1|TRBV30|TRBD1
CAWSVGDRGDTEAFF
TGTGCCTGGAGTGTTGGGGACAGGGGAGACACTGAAGCTTTCTTT
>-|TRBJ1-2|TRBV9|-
CASLSKPYGYTF
TGTGCCAGCCTCTCAAAACCCTATGGCTACACCTTC
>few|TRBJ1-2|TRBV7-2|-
CASSLDRGDRYTF
TGTGCCAGCAGCTTAGATAGAGGGGATCGCTACACCTTC
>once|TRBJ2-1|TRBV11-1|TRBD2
CASSSGTSVYNEQFF
TGTGCCAGCAGCTCCGGGACTAGCGTATACAATGAGCAGTTCTTC
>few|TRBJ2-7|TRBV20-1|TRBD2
CSGRDSAGVGDEQYF
TGCAGTGGTAGGGACTCAGCGGGAGTCGGGGACGAGCAGTACTTC
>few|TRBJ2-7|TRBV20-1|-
CSARESGGHPYEQYF
TGCAGTGCTAGAGAAAGCGGAGGGCACCCCTACGAGCAGTACTTC
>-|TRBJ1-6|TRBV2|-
CASSLGVASSPLHF
TGTGCCAGCAGCCTGGGTGTCGCCAGTTCACCCCTCCACTTT
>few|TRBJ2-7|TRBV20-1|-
CSARPKGLYEQYF
TGCAGTGCTAGACCCAAGGGGTTATACGAGCAGTACTTC
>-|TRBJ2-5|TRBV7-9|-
CASSLAPRARETQYF
TGTGCCAGCAGCTTAGCCCCCAGGGCTCGAGAGACCCAGTACTTC
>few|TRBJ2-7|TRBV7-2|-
CASSPWQGNEQYF
TGTGCCAGCAGCCCATGGCAGGGGAACGAGCAGTACTTC
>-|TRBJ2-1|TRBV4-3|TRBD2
CASSHQTSGTYNEQFF
TGCGCCAGCAGCCATCAGACTAGCGGGACTTACAATGAGCAGTTCTTC
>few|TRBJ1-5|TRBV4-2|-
CASSQDPQPRPQHF
TGTGCCAGCAGCCAAGATCCGCAGCCTAGGCCCCAGCATTTT
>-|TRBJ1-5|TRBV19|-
CASTMGGLISNQPQHF
TGTGCCAGTACCATGGGGGGGCTCATCAGCAATCAGCCCCAGCATTTT
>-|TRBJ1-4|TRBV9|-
CASSVSLGYNEKLFF
TGTGCCAGCAGCGTAAGCCTGGGGTATAATGAAAAACTGTTTTTT
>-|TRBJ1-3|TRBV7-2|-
CASSLDRSGNTIYF
TGTGCCAGCAGCTTAGACAGGTCTGGAAACACCATATATTTT
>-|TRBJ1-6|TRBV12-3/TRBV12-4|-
CASSTFTSPLHF
TGTGCCAGCAGCACCTTCACATCACCCCTCCACTTT
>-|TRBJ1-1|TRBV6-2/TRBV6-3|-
CASSSAGITEAFF
TGTGCCAGCAGCTCGGCGGGTATTACTGAAGCTTTCTTT
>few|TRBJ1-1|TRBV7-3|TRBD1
CASSRQGYTEAFF
TGTGCCAGCAGCCGACAGGGGTACACTGAAGCTTTCTTT